The source of this T cell receptor beta chain is a study of cytomegalovirus exposure and HLA in healthy donors. The study's findings and limits: Among TCR beta chains, those listed as cytomegalovirus-associated numbered about 150. For cytomegalovirus status, the classifier reportedly gave diagnoses with high specificity and sensitivity.

Per germline, CDR1 MRHNA and CDR2 SNTAGT. Losses at the gene ends were 1 base for V and 3 bases for J; bases not matched to a gene: 0. CDR3 length equals 15 residues. On this clone: Antigen: not known.

Data came from immunoSEQ multiplex PCR; TCRdb stores just in-frame clones and leaves some out. The table records 80,000 to 100,000 clones, around 90% of them present only once. This sequence originates from a woman younger than 45 in good health and CMV-seronegative. The sample consisted of PBMCs. The chain is built from TRBV6-4 and TRBJ2-3, with 11 nucleotides matching TRBD2. DNA of the CDR3: TGTGCCAGCAGTGACTTAGCGGGGGGGACAGATACGCAGTATTTT. Its protein is CASSDLAGGTDTQYF.